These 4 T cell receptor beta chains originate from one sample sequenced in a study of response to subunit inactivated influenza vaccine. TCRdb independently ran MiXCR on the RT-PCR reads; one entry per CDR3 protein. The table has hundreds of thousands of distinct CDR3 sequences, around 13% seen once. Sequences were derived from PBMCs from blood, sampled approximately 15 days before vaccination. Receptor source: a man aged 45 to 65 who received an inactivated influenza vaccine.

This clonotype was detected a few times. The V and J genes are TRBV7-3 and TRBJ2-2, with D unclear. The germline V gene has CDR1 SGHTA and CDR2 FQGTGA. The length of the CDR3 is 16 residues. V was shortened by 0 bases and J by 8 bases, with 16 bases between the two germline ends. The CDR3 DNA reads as TGTGCCAGCAGCTTAACGACCGGTACCATCCGTGGGGAGCTGTTTTTT. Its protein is CASSLTTGTIRGELFF.

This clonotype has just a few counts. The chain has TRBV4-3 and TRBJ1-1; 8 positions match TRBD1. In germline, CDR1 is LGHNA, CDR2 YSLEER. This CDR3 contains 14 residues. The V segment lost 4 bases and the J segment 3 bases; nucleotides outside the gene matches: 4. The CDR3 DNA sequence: TGCGCCAGCAGCCCTCAGGGGGCAGACACTGAAGCTTTCTTT. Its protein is CASSPQGADTEAFF.

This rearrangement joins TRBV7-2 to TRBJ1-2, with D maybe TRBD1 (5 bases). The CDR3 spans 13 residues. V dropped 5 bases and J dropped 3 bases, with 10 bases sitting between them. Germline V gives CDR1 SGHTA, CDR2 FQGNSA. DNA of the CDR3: TGTGCCAGCAGCCCCCCAGGGTACTATGGCTACACCTTC. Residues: CASSPPGYYGYTF.

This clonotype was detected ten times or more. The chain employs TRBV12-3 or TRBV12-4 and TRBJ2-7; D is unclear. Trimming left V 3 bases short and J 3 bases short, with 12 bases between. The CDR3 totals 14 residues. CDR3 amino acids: CASSFSGRSYEQYF. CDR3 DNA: TGTGCCAGCAGTTTCTCCGGACGGAGCTACGAGCAGTACTTC.